Presented here are 7 T cell receptor beta chains from one specimen sequenced in a study of response to subunit inactivated influenza vaccine. TCRdb used MiXCR to reprocess the RT-PCR reads, holding one entry per CDR3 protein. The sample shows about 500,000 distinct CDR3 sequences, 10% to 15% of them seen only once. The input for sequencing was PBMCs from blood, taken 45 days after vaccination. All receptors derive from a man aged 50 or older who received an inactivated influenza vaccine.

The V call is TRBV4-1, the J call TRBJ2-7; 7 positions match TRBD2. The J segment lost 0 bases and the V segment lost 1 base, leaving 3 bases of the junction unmatched. The CDR3 consists of 15 residues. The germline gives CDR1 MGHRA, CDR2 YSYEKL. CDR3 sequence: CASSQVASGSYEQYF. DNA for the CDR3: TGCGCCAGCAGCCAAGTAGCTAGCGGCTCCTACGAGCAGTACTTC.

Comments on this clonotype: A junction end diverges from the germline sequence, so it may reflect a read error. The chain has TRBV6-5 and TRBJ1-3; possibly TRBD1 for D (6 bases). This CDR3 is built from 15 residues. Germline assignment: CDR1 MNHEY and CDR2 SVGAGI. CDR3 nucleotide sequence: TGTGCCAGGAGTTACGGGGGCAACTCTGGAAACACCATATATTTT. Its protein product is CARSYGGNSGNTIYF.

The rearrangement links TRBV25-1 to TRBJ1-2; D unresolved. The CDR3 extends over 12 amino acids. Germline assignment: CDR1 MGHDK and CDR2 SYGVNS. V was pared by 2 bases and J by 7 bases, with 8 bases between. The CDR3 spells CASSEGPVGYTF. The CDR3 region has the DNA TGTGCCAGCAGTGAAGGGCCCGTTGGCTACACCTTC.

This rearrangement joins TRBV6-5 to TRBJ2-4; D remains unclear. V was cut by 0 bases and J by 1 base, with 13 bases left in between. The CDR3 spans 17 residues. Germline CDR1 reads MNHEY; CDR2 reads SVGAGI. The CDR3 here is CASSYSYLATAKNIQYF. Written as DNA, the CDR3 is TGTGCCAGCAGTTACTCGTATTTGGCAACGGCCAAAAACATTCAGTACTTC.

The rearrangement links TRBV13 to TRBJ2-1; 8 nucleotides align to TRBD2. In germline, CDR1 is PRHDT, CDR2 FYEKMQ (reference sequence). The trim removed 3 bases at V and 6 bases at J, leaving 4 bases unmatched. The CDR3 totals 14 residues. The CDR3 nucleotides are TGTGCCAGCAGCTTCAGCGGGAGACTCAATGAGCAGTTCTTC. Encoded protein: CASSFSGRLNEQFF.

There are many counts of this clonotype. The CDR3 coding sequence is TGTGCCAGCAGCGCTGATAACAGGGGAACCGAAGCTTTCTTT. Its protein is CASSADNRGTEAFF. The rearrangement joins TRBV9 to TRBJ1-1, with 7 nucleotides matching TRBD1. V lost 3 bases to trimming and J lost 8 bases; unmatched junction nucleotides: 10. The germline CDR1 and CDR2 sequences are SGDLS and YYNGEE. This CDR3 contains 14 residues.

This clonotype was seen a handful of times. The CDR3 nucleotides read TGTGCCACCAGCAGAGAGATTTCGGGGGGATCGGTATGGGGTAGAGAGACCCAGTACTTC. Residues: CATSREISGGSVWGRETQYF. The V and J genes are TRBV15 and TRBJ2-5; TRBD2 matches at 7 bases. Looked up from germline, CDR1 is LNHNV and CDR2 is YYDKDF (reference sequence). This CDR3 is built from 20 residues. J gave up 4 bases and V 0 bases, and 20 bases lay outside the gene matches.